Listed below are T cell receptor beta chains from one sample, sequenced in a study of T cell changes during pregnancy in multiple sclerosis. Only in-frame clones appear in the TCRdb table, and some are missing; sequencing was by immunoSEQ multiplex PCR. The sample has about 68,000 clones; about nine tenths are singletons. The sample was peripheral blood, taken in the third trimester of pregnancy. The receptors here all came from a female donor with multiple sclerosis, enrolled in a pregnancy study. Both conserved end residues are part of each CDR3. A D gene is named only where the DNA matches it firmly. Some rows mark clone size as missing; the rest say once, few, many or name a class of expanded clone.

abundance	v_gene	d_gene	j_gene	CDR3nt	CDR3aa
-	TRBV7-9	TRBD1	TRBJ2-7	TGTGCCAGCAGCACAGGACAGGGGGCCGGCCCCCACTACGAGCAGTACTTC	CASSTGQGAGPHYEQYF
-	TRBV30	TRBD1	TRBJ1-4	TGTGCCTGTGACAGGGACAGCCGGGTAAAACTGTTTTTT	CACDRDSRVKLFF
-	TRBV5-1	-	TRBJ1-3	TGCGCCAGCAGCGCCCTGGGGGCTGCGGGAAACACCATATATTTT	CASSALGAAGNTIYF
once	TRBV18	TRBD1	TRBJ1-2	TGTGCCAGCTCACCACTAAGGGGGCAGGACTATGGCTACACCTTC	CASSPLRGQDYGYTF
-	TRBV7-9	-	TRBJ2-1	TGTGCCAGCAGCTTACTCCGCAATGAGCAGTTCTTC	CASSLLRNEQFF
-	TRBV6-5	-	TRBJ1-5	TGTGCCAGCAGTTGGACAGCAAATCAGCCCCAGCATTTT	CASSWTANQPQHF
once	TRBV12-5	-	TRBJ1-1	TGTGCTAGTGGCCCCCGGGACACTGAAGCTTTCTTT	CASGPRDTEAFF
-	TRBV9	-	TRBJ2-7	TGTGCCAGCAGCGTCCGGGACACGACCTACGAGCAGTACTTC	CASSVRDTTYEQYF
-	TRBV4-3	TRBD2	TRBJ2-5	TGCGCCAGCAGCCGCCAGCGGGGGGTTCCCGGGACCCAGTACTTC	CASSRQRGVPGTQYF
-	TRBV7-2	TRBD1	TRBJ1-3	TGTGCCAGCAGCTTCCCTACAGGGGGAACGTCTGGAAACACCATATATTTT	CASSFPTGGTSGNTIYF
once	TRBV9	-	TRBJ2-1	TGTGCCAGCAGCGTTATCGGCAGGGCAAGCGACAATGAGCAGTTCTTC	CASSVIGRASDNEQFF
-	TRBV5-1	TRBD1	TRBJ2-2	TGCGCCAGCAGTGCCCTGACAGGGACCGGGGAGCTGTTTTTT	CASSALTGTGELFF
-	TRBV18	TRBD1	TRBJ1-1	TGTGCCAGCTCACCGGGACAGGGGGCAACTGAAGCTTTCTTT	CASSPGQGATEAFF
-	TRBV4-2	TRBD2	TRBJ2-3	TGTGCCAGCAGCCACGAGTACGGGGGGGCATCAGATACGCAGTATTTT	CASSHEYGGASDTQYF
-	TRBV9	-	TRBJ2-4	TGTGCCAGCAGCGCCGGGACAAGTTACTTAGCCAAAAACATTCAGTACTTC	CASSAGTSYLAKNIQYF
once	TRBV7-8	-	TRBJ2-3	TGTGCCAGCAGCTTAGGGAGGGATACGCAGTATTTT	CASSLGRDTQYF
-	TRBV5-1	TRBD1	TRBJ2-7	TGCGCCAGCAGCCCGGGACAGTCCTACGAGCAGTACTTC	CASSPGQSYEQYF
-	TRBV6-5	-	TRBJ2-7	TGTGCCAGCAGTTACTCGTCGCAGGGTGGTGGGCACGAGCAGTACTTC	CASSYSSQGGGHEQYF
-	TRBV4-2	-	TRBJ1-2	TGTGCCAGCAGCTCCCTACAGGGTTCGTCCTATGGCTACACCTTC	CASSSLQGSSYGYTF
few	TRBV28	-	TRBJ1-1	TGTGCCAGCAGTTTACAGGGGTTGAACACTGAAGCTTTCTTT	CASSLQGLNTEAFF
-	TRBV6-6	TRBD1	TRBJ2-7	TGTGCCAGCAGTTACCCTCCGGGACAGAATTACGAGCAGTACTTC	CASSYPPGQNYEQYF
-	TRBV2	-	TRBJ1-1	TGTGCCAGCAGTGGTGCAGGGTCTCGGTCTGAAGCTTTCTTT	CASSGAGSRSEAFF
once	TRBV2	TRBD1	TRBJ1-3	TGTGCCAGCACAATACAGGGGGCGGAGGGAAACACCATATATTTT	CASTIQGAEGNTIYF
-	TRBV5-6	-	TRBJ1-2	TGTGCCAGCAGCTTGTCGTCCACTTACTATGGCTACACCTTC	CASSLSSTYYGYTF
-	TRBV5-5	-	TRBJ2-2	TGTGCCAGCAGCCCCGGGCAGGGAAGAACCGGGGAGCTGTTTTTT	CASSPGQGRTGELFF
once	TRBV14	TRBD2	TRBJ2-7	TGTGCCAGCAGCCAAGATCTGGGACTAGCGGGAGGATACGAGCAGTACTTC	CASSQDLGLAGGYEQYF
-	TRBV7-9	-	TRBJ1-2	TGTGCCAGCAGCCAGCAGGGACTTCGAGGGGGCTACACCTTC	CASSQQGLRGGYTF
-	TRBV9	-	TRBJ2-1	TGTGCCAGCAGCGGAGGACAAAGACAGGTTATTAATGAGCAGTTCTTC	CASSGGQRQVINEQFF
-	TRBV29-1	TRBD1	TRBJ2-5	TGCAGCGTTGGCCTACCCGGACAGGAGCAAGAGACCCAGTACTTC	CSVGLPGQEQETQYF
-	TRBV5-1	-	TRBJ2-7	TGCGCCAGCAGCTCTGCGCGGCCCCCCAACGAGCAGTACTTC	CASSSARPPNEQYF